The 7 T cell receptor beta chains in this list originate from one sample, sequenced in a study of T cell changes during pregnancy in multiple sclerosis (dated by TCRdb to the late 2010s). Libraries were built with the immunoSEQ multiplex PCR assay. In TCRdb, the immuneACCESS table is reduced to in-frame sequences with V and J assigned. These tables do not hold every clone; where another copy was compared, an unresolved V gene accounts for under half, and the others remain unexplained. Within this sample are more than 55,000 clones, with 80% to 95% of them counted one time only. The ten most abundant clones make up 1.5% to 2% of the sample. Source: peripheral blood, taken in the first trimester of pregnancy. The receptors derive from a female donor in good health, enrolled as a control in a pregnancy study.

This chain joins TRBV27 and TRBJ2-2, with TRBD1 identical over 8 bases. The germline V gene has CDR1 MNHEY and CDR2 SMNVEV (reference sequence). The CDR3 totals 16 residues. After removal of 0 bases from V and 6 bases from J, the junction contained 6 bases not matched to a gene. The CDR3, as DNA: TGTGCCAGCAGTTTATCTCGGACAGGGTTGGCCGGGGAGCTGTTTTTT. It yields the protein CASSLSRTGLAGELFF.

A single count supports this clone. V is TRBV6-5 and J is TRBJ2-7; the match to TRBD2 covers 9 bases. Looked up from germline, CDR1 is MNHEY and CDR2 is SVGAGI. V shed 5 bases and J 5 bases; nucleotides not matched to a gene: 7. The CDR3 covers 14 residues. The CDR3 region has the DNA TGTGCCAGCAGTCCTCGACTAGCGGAGGACGAGCAGTACTTC. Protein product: CASSPRLAEDEQYF.

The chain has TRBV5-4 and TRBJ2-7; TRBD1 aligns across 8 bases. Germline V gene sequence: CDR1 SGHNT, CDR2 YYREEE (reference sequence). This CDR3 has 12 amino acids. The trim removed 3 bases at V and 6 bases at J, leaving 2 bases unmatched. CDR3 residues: CASSSDRGEQYF. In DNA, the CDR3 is TGTGCCAGCAGCTCCGACAGGGGCGAGCAGTACTTC.

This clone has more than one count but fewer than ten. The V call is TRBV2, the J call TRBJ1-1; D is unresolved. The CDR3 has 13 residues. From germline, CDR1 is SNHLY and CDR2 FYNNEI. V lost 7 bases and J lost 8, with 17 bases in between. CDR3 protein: CASTERVNLEAFF. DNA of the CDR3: TGTGCCAGCACTGAGCGGGTGAATCTAGAAGCTTTCTTT.

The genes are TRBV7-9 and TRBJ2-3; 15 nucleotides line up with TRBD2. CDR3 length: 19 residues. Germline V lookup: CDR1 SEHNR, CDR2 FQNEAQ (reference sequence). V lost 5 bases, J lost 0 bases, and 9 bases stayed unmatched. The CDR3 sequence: CASSGWTSGRGWSTDTQYF. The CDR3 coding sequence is TGTGCCAGCAGCGGATGGACTAGCGGGAGGGGTTGGAGCACAGATACGCAGTATTTT.

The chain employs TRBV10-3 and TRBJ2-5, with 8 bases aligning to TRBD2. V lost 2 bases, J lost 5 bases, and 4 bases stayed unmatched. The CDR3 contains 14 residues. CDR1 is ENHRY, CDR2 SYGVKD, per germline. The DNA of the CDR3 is TGTGCCATCAGTGAGGGGGCTAGCGGGGAGACCCAGTACTTC. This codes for CAISEGASGETQYF.

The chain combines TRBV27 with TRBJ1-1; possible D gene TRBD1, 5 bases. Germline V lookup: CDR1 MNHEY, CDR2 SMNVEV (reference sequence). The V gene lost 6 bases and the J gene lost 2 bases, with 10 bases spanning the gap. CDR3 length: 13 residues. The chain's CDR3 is CASRLQGNTEAFF. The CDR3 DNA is TGTGCCAGCAGACTTCAGGGTAACACTGAAGCTTTCTTT.